A single T cell receptor (beta chain) is shown here with its context. V trimming: 5 bases; J trimming: 9 bases; junction bases outside the gene matches: 11. Germline assignment: CDR1 SNHLY and CDR2 FYNNEI. The CDR3 sequence is 14 residues long. This sample was included in a study of OX40 agonist ivuxolimab in advanced cancers. The repertoire was sequenced with immunoSEQ multiplex PCR; TCRdb's copy has only in-frame clones and lacks some. The data hold approximately 89,000 clones, with 88% observed a single time. The rearrangement uses TRBV2 and TRBJ2-7, with 9 bases matching TRBD2. The sample here was CD4+ or CD8+ T cells sorted from blood, taken in a trial of the OX40 agonist ivuxolimab. This clonotype was obtained from an adult with an advanced solid tumor such as melanoma, head and neck, liver or kidney cancer. Here the CDR3 DNA reads TGTGCCAGCAGTAAGACTAGCGGATCTACGGGGCAGTACTTC. This codes for CASSKTSGSTGQYF.